The 17 T cell receptor beta chains below come from one sample, sequenced in a study of blood T cells in healthy people across ages. Through a sample-barcoded 5' primer and a J-beta primer mix, a second PCR was run for roughly 6 to 12 cycles. TCRdb recomputed calls from the 5' RACE reads with MiXCR, one row per CDR3 protein. The sample has about a million distinct CDR3 sequences; roughly 48% are singletons. Sample: blood. These receptors all come from a man aged 30 to 45 in good health.

This clonotype was picked up a small number of times. The rearrangement joins TRBV6-2 or TRBV6-3 to TRBJ1-2, with a possible D match to TRBD1 (6 bases). V was pared by 0 bases and J by 2 bases, with 13 bases between. CDR3 length equals 16 residues. Germline-derived CDR1 and CDR2 are MNHEY and SVGEGT. The CDR3 coding sequence is TGTGCCAGCAGTTACTCCCGGTCAGGGGTGAACTATGGCTACACCTTC. Protein product: CASSYSRSGVNYGYTF.

Worth noting for this clonotype: Being one base from a much bigger clone, this may be a read error. The CDR3 nucleotides are TGTGTCAGCTCACCTGGAATTCGCAGAGAAGAGACCCAGTACTTC. Translated: CVSSPGIRREETQYF. This sequence joins TRBV18 and TRBJ2-5; D is undetermined. Germline V lookup: CDR1 KGHSH, CDR2 LQKENI. This CDR3 has 15 amino acids.

The genes are TRBV5-5 and TRBJ2-7; the D is unclear. The germline V gene encodes CDR1 SGHKS and CDR2 YYEKEE (reference sequence). The length of the CDR3 is 11 residues. V was shortened by 6 bases and J by 7 bases, with 11 bases between the two germline ends. This CDR3 reads CASTQNNEQYF. CDR3 DNA sequence: TGTGCCAGCACCCAGAACAATGAGCAGTACTTC.

The genes are TRBV3-1 and TRBJ2-1; TRBD2 matches 13 bases. The CDR3 is 17 amino acids. Losses at the gene ends were 4 bases for V and 4 bases for J; bases not matched to a gene: 7. Germline V lookup: CDR1 LGHDT, CDR2 YNNKEL (reference sequence). CDR3 bases: TGTGCCAGCAGCCCTACCCCGACTAGCGGGGGGTACAATGAGCAGTTCTTC. This gives the protein CASSPTPTSGGYNEQFF.

The gene calls are TRBV30 and TRBJ2-1, with 11 bases matching TRBD1. The ends lost 4 bases at V and 8 bases at J; junction bases unmatched: 7. The germline V gene has CDR1 GTSNPN and CDR2 SVGIG (reference sequence). This CDR3 has 14 residues. The chain's CDR3 is CAWTVGQGVDEQFF. CDR3 nucleotide sequence: TGTGCCTGGACCGTGGGACAGGGGGTCGATGAGCAGTTCTTC. The full variable domain, with the rest looked up from reference TRBV30 and TRBJ2-1, is SQTIHQWPATLVQPVGSPLSLECTVEGTSNPNLYWYRQAAGRGLQLLFYSVGIGQISSEVPQNLSASRPQDRQFILSSKKLLLSDSGFYLCAWTVGQGVDEQFFGPGTRLTVL.

The CDR3 DNA follows: TGCAGTACTACCTCCGGCGGTAGCACAGATACGCAGTATTTT. As protein: CSTTSGGSTDTQYF. The gene calls are TRBV20-1 and TRBJ2-3, with D hard to call. Trimming removed 8 bases at V and 0 bases at J, with 15 bases between. Germline V gene sequence: CDR1 DFQATT, CDR2 SNEGSKA (reference sequence). CDR3 length: 14 residues.

The chain carries TRBV9 and TRBJ1-1, with 11 bases aligning to TRBD1. CDR1 and CDR2 from the germline V gene are SGDLS and YYNGEE. Losses at the gene ends were 2 bases for V and 4 bases for J; bases not matched to a gene: 4. The CDR3 runs to 15 residues. CDR3 sequence reads: CASSVGQGGGTEAFF. In nucleotides, the CDR3 is TGTGCCAGCAGCGTGGGACAGGGGGGCGGCACTGAAGCTTTCTTT.

This clonotype was observed a handful of times. V and J are TRBV20-1 and TRBJ2-5; 10 bases are a match to TRBD2. Germline CDR1 is DFQATT and CDR2 is SNEGSKA (reference sequence). V was pared by 4 bases and J by 7 bases, with 12 bases of the junction left unmatched. The CDR3 extends over 15 amino acids. CDR3 sequence reads: CSATQGTSVFATQYF. The CDR3 nucleotides read TGCAGTGCTACGCAAGGGACTAGCGTTTTCGCGACCCAGTACTTC.

The chain has TRBV10-3 and TRBJ1-1; TRBD1 is a possible D gene (5 bases). The V gene's germline CDR1 is ENHRY and CDR2 SYGVKD. The CDR3 extends over 14 amino acids. Trimming pared 0 bases from V and 7 bases from J, leaving 12 bases between. This chain's CDR3 is CAISESSGVGEAFF. CDR3 bases: TGTGCCATCAGTGAGTCCTCGGGGGTCGGTGAAGCTTTCTTT.

This clonotype was seen only a few times. The V and J genes are TRBV4-1 and TRBJ1-4; the D gene is possibly TRBD1 (6 bases). V gave up 1 base and J gave up 4 bases, with 7 bases separating them. The length of the CDR3 is 14 residues. Germline V gene sequence: CDR1 MGHRA, CDR2 YSYEKL. CDR3 in DNA: TGCGCCAGCAGCCAAGCAGGGGTTAATGAAAAACTGTTTTTT. As protein: CASSQAGVNEKLFF.

This chain links TRBV3-1 with TRBJ2-1; 10 bases are shared with TRBD1. With the DNA end fitting TRBJ2-7 better, the J assignment may be wrong. CDR1 LGHDT and CDR2 YNNKEL come from the germline V gene (reference sequence). The CDR3 is 15 residues long. CDR3 residues: CASTLGDRGAYEQYF. CDR3 nucleotides: TGTGCCAGCACCTTAGGGGACAGGGGTGCCTACGAGCAGTACTTC.

The chain's CDR3 is CASSPVAGGPYEQYF. The CDR3 region has the DNA TGTGCCAGCAGTCCAGTAGCGGGGGGGCCATACGAGCAGTACTTC. The J gene is TRBJ2-7, the V gene TRBV12-3 or TRBV12-4, with 11 bases identical to TRBD2. J gave up 4 bases and V 5 bases, and 7 bases lay outside the gene matches. The CDR3 covers 15 residues.

This clonotype was counted between two and nine times. This chain connects TRBV6-5 to TRBJ1-2; 7 positions match TRBD1. Germline values: CDR1 MNHEY, CDR2 SVGAGI. V lost 6 bases to trimming and J lost 4 bases; unmatched junction nucleotides: 8. The CDR3 totals 14 residues. The CDR3 DNA reads TGTGCCAGCAGAACCACAGGGGTGTCCTATGGCTACACCTTC. Protein sequence: CASRTTGVSYGYTF.

The chain combines TRBV18 with TRBJ2-1, with 11 bases identical to TRBD2. The DNA matches TRBJ2-7 better at its end, which makes the J call doubtful. The CDR3 has 14 residues. Germline CDR1 KGHSH, CDR2 LQKENI. The CDR3 DNA is TGTGCCAGCTCGATTCTAGCGGGGGGCTACGAGCAGTACTTC. Protein: CASSILAGGYEQYF.

This clonotype turned up a few times. The CDR3 nucleotides read TGTGCCACCTCGGGAGTGGATGGCTACACCTTC. As protein: CATSGVDGYTF. This chain uses TRBV2 with TRBJ1-2; D uncertain. The length of the CDR3 is 11 residues. V dropped 10 bases and J dropped 6 bases, with 12 bases sitting between them. Germline CDR1 and CDR2: SNHLY and FYNNEI.

This clonotype was recorded a few times. The chain carries TRBV18 and TRBJ2-1; D is perhaps TRBD1 (6 bases). Per germline, CDR1 KGHSH and CDR2 LQKENI. Trimming cost V 1 base and J 3 bases, with 10 bases left between them. The CDR3 length is 15 residues. The CDR3 protein is CASSPRQAGYNEQFF. The CDR3 DNA reads TGTGCCAGCTCACCACGACAGGCTGGCTACAATGAGCAGTTCTTC.

The sample holds a few counts of this clonotype. The chain combines TRBV3-1 with TRBJ2-5; 8 bases match TRBD1. The J call may be faulty, since TRBJ2-7 better matches the DNA end. CDR1 and CDR2 (germline): LGHDT, YNNKEL (reference sequence). The CDR3 contains 12 residues. This chain's CDR3 is CASEQGAVEQYF. The CDR3 DNA is TGTGCCAGCGAGCAGGGGGCTGTCGAGCAGTACTTC.